Listed below are T cell receptor beta chains from one sample, sequenced in a study of OX40 agonist ivuxolimab in advanced cancers. Libraries were prepared by immunoSEQ multiplex PCR; TCRdb keeps only in-frame clonotypes and omits some of them. The sample shows fewer than 80,000 clones, about 84% of them seen only once. The sample here was CD4+ or CD8+ T cells sorted from blood, taken in a trial of the OX40 agonist ivuxolimab. The receptors were sampled from an adult with an advanced solid tumor such as melanoma, head and neck, liver or kidney cancer. The CDR3 runs from the conserved cysteine through the conserved F or W. Fields, in order: D gene, V gene, J gene, clone size, CDR3 DNA, CDR3 protein. The D gene is left open where the match is weak. Expanded clones are given a class, and other clones once, few, many or no size at all.

NA	TRBV11-2	TRBJ1-4	NA	TGTGCCAGCAGCTTAGATGGTATCACTAATGAAAAACTGTTTTTT	CASSLDGITNEKLFF
TRBD1	TRBV27	TRBJ1-1	NA	TGTGCCAGCAGTTTGGGGACAGGCGAAGCTTTCTTT	CASSLGTGEAFF
NA	TRBV28	TRBJ2-6	NA	TGTGCCAGCACCACGTCTGGGGCCAACGTCCTGACTTTC	CASTTSGANVLTF
NA	TRBV2	TRBJ1-2	NA	TGTGCCAGCAGTGCCTTGCGCCAGGCGAACTATGGCTACACCTTC	CASSALRQANYGYTF
NA	TRBV27	TRBJ2-3	NA	TGTGCCAGCAGACGACTAGGACCGGCAGATACGCAGTATTTT	CASRRLGPADTQYF
NA	TRBV5-1	TRBJ1-3	NA	TGCGCCAGCAGCGATGGAAACACCATATATTTT	CASSDGNTIYF
NA	TRBV11-3	TRBJ1-3	NA	TGTGCCAGCAGCTTGGTGGAGAGCTCTGGAAACACCATATATTTT	CASSLVESSGNTIYF
NA	TRBV5-4	TRBJ1-2	NA	TGTGCCAGCAGCTTGGTTCCAGCTAACTATGGCTACACCTTC	CASSLVPANYGYTF
NA	TRBV7-2	TRBJ1-2	NA	TGTGCCAGCAGCCCTCTGAGCGACGGCGTCGGAGGCTACACCTTC	CASSPLSDGVGGYTF
TRBD1	TRBV5-1	TRBJ2-7	once	TGCGCCAGCAGCTTGGCGGGACAGCTTTACGAGCAGTACTTC	CASSLAGQLYEQYF
NA	TRBV27	TRBJ2-7	once	TGTGCCAGCAGTTCCGGACTACCGGTTTTCTACGAGCAGTACTTC	CASSSGLPVFYEQYF
NA	TRBV4-3	TRBJ2-3	once	TGCGCCAGCAGCCCGAGGGCGGGTCCTAGCACAGATACGCAGTATTTT	CASSPRAGPSTDTQYF
TRBD1	TRBV5-4	TRBJ1-5	NA	TGTGCCAGCAGCCTGGGGACAGCCATCAATCAGCCCCAGCATTTT	CASSLGTAINQPQHF
NA	TRBV19	TRBJ1-3	NA	TGTGCCAGTAGTAGTACAGCCTCTGGAAACACCATATATTTT	CASSSTASGNTIYF
TRBD2	TRBV13	TRBJ2-1	NA	TGTGCCAGCAGCGCCCGGGGGGGCGGGAGGTACAATGAGCAGTTCTTC	CASSARGGGRYNEQFF
TRBD1	TRBV11-2	TRBJ2-7	NA	TGTGCCAGCAGCTTCGCAGGGGGTCGGTACGAGCAGTACTTC	CASSFAGGRYEQYF
NA	TRBV7-2	TRBJ2-5	NA	TGTGCCAGCAGCTTAGCGCTGGGGGTAGAGCAGTACTTC	CASSLALGVEQYF
TRBD2	TRBV7-2	TRBJ2-7	few	TGTGCCAGCAGTTGGACTAGCGGGAGGGCCGACGAGCAGTACTTC	CASSWTSGRADEQYF
NA	TRBV5-1	TRBJ2-7	NA	TGCGCCAGCAGCTTCACCGTGCAGGGGTACGAGCAGTACTTC	CASSFTVQGYEQYF
NA	TRBV18	TRBJ1-2	once	TGTGCCAGCTCACCAAGGACAGTCAACTATGGCTACACCTTC	CASSPRTVNYGYTF
NA	TRBV11-3	TRBJ2-3	once	TGTGCCAGCAGCTTAAGCCGCTTTCGTATAGATACGCAGTATTTT	CASSLSRFRIDTQYF
NA	TRBV4-2	TRBJ2-1	NA	TGTGCCAGCAGCCAAGAAGGGGGTGAGCAGTTCTTC	CASSQEGGEQFF
NA	TRBV19	TRBJ1-5	NA	TGTGCCACCACGGGAGGGCGCAATCAGCCCCAGCATTTT	CATTGGRNQPQHF
TRBD2	TRBV7-9	TRBJ2-7	NA	TGTGCCAGCAGCTTATATACTAGCGGGAGTGCCTACGAGCAGTACTTC	CASSLYTSGSAYEQYF
NA	TRBV11-3	TRBJ2-1	NA	TGTGCCAGCAGCCTGACTAGGTTTGGTGAGCAGTTCTTC	CASSLTRFGEQFF
TRBD1	TRBV28	TRBJ2-7	NA	TGTGCCAGCAGTTTACTGGACAGGGCGTACGAGCAGTACTTC	CASSLLDRAYEQYF
NA	TRBV2	TRBJ1-6	NA	TGTGCCAGCAGTGTAGAAGGGGGTTCACCCCTCCACTTT	CASSVEGGSPLHF
TRBD1	TRBV6-6	TRBJ1-4	NA	TGTGCCAGCAGTTATTACCGGGACAGTAAGGGAAAACTGTTTTTT	CASSYYRDSKGKLFF
NA	TRBV9	TRBJ1-3	NA	TGTGCCAGCAGCCGTAGACAGACCTCTGGAAACACCATATATTTT	CASSRRQTSGNTIYF
TRBD1	TRBV6-6	TRBJ1-5	NA	TGTGCCAGCACCCCGTCGGACAGGGGGAATCAGCCCCAGCATTTT	CASTPSDRGNQPQHF
NA	TRBV6-6	TRBJ2-3	NA	TGTGCCAGCAGTTCTCCGAGGAGAGATACGCAGTATTTT	CASSSPRRDTQYF
TRBD1	TRBV7-9	TRBJ1-1	NA	TGTGCCAGCAGCCCGAGACAGGGAGACACTGAAGCTTTCTTT	CASSPRQGDTEAFF
TRBD2	TRBV6-1	TRBJ2-7	NA	TGTGCCAGCAGTCTTACGCGACTAGCGGGGGACGAGCAGTACTTC	CASSLTRLAGDEQYF
NA	TRBV29-1	TRBJ2-7	NA	TGCAGCGTTGAAGATCTGGGGGGCGAGCAGTACTTC	CSVEDLGGEQYF
TRBD1	TRBV27	TRBJ1-2	NA	TGTGCCAGCAGTACCTTGACAGGGGCCAACTATGGCTACACCTTC	CASSTLTGANYGYTF
NA	TRBV19	TRBJ1-5	NA	TGTGCCAGTAGTATAACCCTTTCAGTTCAGCCCCAGCATTTT	CASSITLSVQPQHF
NA	TRBV19	TRBJ2-5	NA	TGTGCCAGTAGTAGGGGGCAGTACCAAGAGACCCAGTACTTC	CASSRGQYQETQYF
NA	TRBV7-2	TRBJ2-1	NA	TGTGCCAGCAGCTTAGCCCAGTCCCAGTTCTTC	CASSLAQSQFF
NA	TRBV27	TRBJ1-6	NA	TGTGCCAGCAGTTTAGGACAGTATAATTCACCCCTCCACTTT	CASSLGQYNSPLHF
TRBD1	TRBV7-2	TRBJ1-2	NA	TGTGCCAGCAGACATAGTCCCGGGACAGGATCCTATGGCTACACCTTC	CASRHSPGTGSYGYTF
NA	TRBV25-1	TRBJ2-7	NA	TGTGCCAGCGAGTCCCAGCTGGGAGGCAAGCAGTACTTC	CASESQLGGKQYF
TRBD1	TRBV18	TRBJ1-6	NA	TGTGCCAGCTCACCATACCACCGGGACAGGGAGGGGAATTCACCCCTCCACTTT	CASSPYHRDREGNSPLHF
NA	TRBV9	TRBJ2-5	NA	TGTGCCAGCAGCGTTCACAATGGACTGCAAGAGACCCAGTACTTC	CASSVHNGLQETQYF
TRBD1	TRBV7-9	TRBJ2-1	NA	TGTGCCAGCAGCCTTTTACAGGGGTCCGAGCAGTTCTTC	CASSLLQGSEQFF
NA	TRBV30	TRBJ1-1	NA	TGTGCCTGGAGTGCGATGAACACTGAAGCTTTCTTT	CAWSAMNTEAFF
TRBD2	TRBV30	TRBJ2-1	NA	TGTGCCTGGACCCCCGCCTGGGACCGGGACTACCACAATGAGCAGTTCTTC	CAWTPAWDRDYHNEQFF
TRBD1	TRBV10-3	TRBJ1-1	once	TGTGCCATCAGAGAAGACAGGGGTAGCACTGAAGCTTTCTTT	CAIREDRGSTEAFF
NA	TRBV7-9	TRBJ1-1	once	TGTGCCAGCAGCTTAGGAGGGGCAATGAACACTGAAGCTTTCTTT	CASSLGGAMNTEAFF
TRBD1	TRBV5-1	TRBJ1-2	NA	TGCGCCAGCAGCTTGGCCGAGGTACAGGGGTATGGCTACACCTTC	CASSLAEVQGYGYTF
NA	TRBV7-9	TRBJ1-3	NA	TGTGCCAGCAGTTCAGGAGCTGGAAACACCATATATTTT	CASSSGAGNTIYF
NA	TRBV7-2	TRBJ2-7	NA	TGTGCCAGCAGCTTAGCGGTCGGCGAGCAGTACTTC	CASSLAVGEQYF
NA	TRBV7-9	TRBJ2-7	NA	TGTGCCAGCAGCTTACCCCCTCGGGCGGGTCACTACGAGCAGTACTTC	CASSLPPRAGHYEQYF
NA	TRBV6-5	TRBJ2-5	NA	TGTGCCAGCAGTTCCTCTGGAGAGACCCAGTACTTC	CASSSSGETQYF
NA	TRBV11-2	TRBJ1-6	NA	TGTGCCAGCAGCTTAGTGGCAGGGAGGGATTCACCCCTCCACTTT	CASSLVAGRDSPLHF
TRBD1	TRBV9	TRBJ1-2	once	TGTGCCAGCAGCGGGGGACAGGGCCATACAATTAACTATGGCTACACCTTC	CASSGGQGHTINYGYTF